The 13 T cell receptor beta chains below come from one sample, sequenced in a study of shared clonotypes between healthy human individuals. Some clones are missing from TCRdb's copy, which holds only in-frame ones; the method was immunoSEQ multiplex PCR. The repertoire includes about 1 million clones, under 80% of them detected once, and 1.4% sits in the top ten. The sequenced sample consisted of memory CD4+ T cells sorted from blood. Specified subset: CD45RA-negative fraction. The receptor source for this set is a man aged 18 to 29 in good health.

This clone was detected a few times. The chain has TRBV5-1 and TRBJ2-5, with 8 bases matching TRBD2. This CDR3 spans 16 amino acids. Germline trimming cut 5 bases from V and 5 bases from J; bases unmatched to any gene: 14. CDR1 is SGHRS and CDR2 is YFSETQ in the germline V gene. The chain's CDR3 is CASSGGGTLKRETQYF. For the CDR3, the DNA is TGCGCCAGCAGTGGCGGGGGGACTCTAAAAAGGGAGACCCAGTACTTC.

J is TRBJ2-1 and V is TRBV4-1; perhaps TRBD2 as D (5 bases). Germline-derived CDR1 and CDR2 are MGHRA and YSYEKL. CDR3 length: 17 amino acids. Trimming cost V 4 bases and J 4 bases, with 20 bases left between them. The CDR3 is CASSLDNGGPPYNEQFF. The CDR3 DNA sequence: TGCGCCAGCAGCCTAGATAACGGCGGGCCCCCGTACAATGAGCAGTTCTTC.

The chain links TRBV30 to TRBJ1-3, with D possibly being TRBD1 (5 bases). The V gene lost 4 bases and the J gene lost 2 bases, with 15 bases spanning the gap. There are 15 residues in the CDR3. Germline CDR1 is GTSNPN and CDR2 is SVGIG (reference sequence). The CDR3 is CAWIKVGDPGNTIYF. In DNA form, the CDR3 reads TGTGCCTGGATCAAAGTGGGGGACCCTGGAAACACCATATATTTT.

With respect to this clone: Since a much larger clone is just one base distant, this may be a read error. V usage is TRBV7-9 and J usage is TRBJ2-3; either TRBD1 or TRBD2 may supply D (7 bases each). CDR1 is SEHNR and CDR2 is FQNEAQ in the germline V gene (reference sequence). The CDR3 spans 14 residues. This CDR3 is CASSSSGGTDTRYF. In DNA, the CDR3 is TGTGCCAGCAGCTCCTCCGGGGGGACAGATACGCGGTATTTT. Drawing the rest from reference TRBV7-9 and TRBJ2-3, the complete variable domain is DTGVSQNPRHKITKRGQNVTFRCDPISEHNRLYWYRQTLGQGPEFLTYFQNEAQLEKSRLLSDRFSAERPKGSFSTLEIQRTEQGDSAMYLCASSSSGGTDTRYFGPGTRLTVL.

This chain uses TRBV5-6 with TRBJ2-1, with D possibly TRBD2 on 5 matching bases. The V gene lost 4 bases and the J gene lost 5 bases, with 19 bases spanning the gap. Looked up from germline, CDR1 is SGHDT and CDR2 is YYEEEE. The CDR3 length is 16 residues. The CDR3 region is CASSRALGLQNNEQFF. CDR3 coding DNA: TGTGCCAGCAGCCGAGCCCTCGGACTGCAAAACAATGAGCAGTTCTTC.

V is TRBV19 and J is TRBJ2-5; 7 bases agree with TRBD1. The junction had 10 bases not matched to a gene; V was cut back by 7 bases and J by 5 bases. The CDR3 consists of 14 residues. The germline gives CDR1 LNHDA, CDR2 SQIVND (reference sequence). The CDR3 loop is CASTQGQHSETQYF. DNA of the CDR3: TGTGCCAGTACCCAGGGACAGCATAGTGAGACCCAGTACTTC.

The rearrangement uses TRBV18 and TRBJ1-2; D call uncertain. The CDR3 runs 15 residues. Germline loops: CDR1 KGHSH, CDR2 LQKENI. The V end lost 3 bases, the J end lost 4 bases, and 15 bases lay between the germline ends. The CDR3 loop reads CASSPPGWDRYGYTF. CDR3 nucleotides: TGTGCCAGCTCACCCCCGGGATGGGATCGCTATGGCTACACCTTC.

The CDR3 loop is CASGLVRTAGVIGNEQFF. The CDR3 bases are TGTGCTAGTGGTTTGGTCCGCACAGCGGGAGTTATCGGCAATGAGCAGTTCTTC. V is TRBV12-5 and J is TRBJ2-1, with 8 bases matching TRBD2. The CDR3 is 18 residues long. Per the germline V gene, CDR1 is LGHNT and CDR2 is FRNRAP. With 0 bases clipped from V and 6 bases from J, the junction kept 13 bases outside the gene matches.

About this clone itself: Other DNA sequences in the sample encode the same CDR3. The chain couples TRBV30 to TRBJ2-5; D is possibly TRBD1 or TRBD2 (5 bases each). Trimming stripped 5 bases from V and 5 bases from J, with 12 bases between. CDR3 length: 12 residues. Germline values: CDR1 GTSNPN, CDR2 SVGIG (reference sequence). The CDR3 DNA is TGTGCCTGGTCTGGGGGTGGGGAGACCCAGTACTTC. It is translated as CAWSGGGETQYF.

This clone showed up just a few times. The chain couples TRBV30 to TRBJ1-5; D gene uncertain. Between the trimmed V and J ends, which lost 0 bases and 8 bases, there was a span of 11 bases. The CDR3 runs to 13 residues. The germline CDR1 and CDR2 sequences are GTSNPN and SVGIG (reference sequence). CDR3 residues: CAWSVGVKEPQHF. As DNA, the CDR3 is TGTGCCTGGAGTGTTGGGGTAAAAGAGCCCCAGCATTTT. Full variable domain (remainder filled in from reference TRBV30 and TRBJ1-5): SQTIHQWPATLVQPVGSPLSLECTVEGTSNPNLYWYRQAAGRGLQLLFYSVGIGQISSEVPQNLSASRPQDRQFILSSKKLLLSDSGFYLCAWSVGVKEPQHFGDGTRLSIL.

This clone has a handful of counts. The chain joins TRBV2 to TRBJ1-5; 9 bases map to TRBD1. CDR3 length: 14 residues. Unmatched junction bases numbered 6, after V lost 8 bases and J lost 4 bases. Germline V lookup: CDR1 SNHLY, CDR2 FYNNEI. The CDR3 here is CASDTGGGNQPQHF. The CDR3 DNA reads TGTGCCAGCGATACAGGGGGCGGGAATCAGCCCCAGCATTTT. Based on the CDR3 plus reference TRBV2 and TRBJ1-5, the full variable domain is EPEVTQTPSHQVTQMGQEVILRCVPISNHLYFYWYRQILGQKVEFLVSFYNNEISEKSEIFDDQFSVERPDGSNFTLKIRSTKLEDSAMYFCASDTGGGNQPQHFGDGTRLSIL.

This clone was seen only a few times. The CDR3 DNA reads TGTGCCAGCAGTTCGAGCGGGGTCAACTCGGAGACCCAGTACTTC. Amino acids: CASSSSGVNSETQYF. The rearrangement uses TRBV6-5 and TRBJ2-5, with 7 bases lining up with TRBD2. The CDR3 contains 15 residues. Germline V CDR1 and CDR2: MNHEY, SVGAGI. V was pared by 4 bases and J by 5 bases, with 10 bases of the junction left unmatched.

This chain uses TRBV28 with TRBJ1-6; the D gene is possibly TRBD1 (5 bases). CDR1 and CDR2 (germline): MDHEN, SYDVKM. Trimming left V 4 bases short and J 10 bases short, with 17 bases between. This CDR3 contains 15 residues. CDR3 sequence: CASSSRQLRESPLHF. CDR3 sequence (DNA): TGTGCCAGCAGTTCCCGACAGTTAAGGGAATCACCCCTCCACTTT.